This T cell receptor (beta chain) was recovered during a study of cytomegalovirus exposure and HLA in healthy donors. The study ran its PCR with 60 Vbeta and 13 Jbeta primers. Libraries were prepared by immunoSEQ multiplex PCR; TCRdb keeps only in-frame clonotypes and omits some of them. Among about 140,000 clones listed, about 75% were seen once. Germline V gene data show CDR1 as MGHRA and CDR2 as YSYEKL. The length of the CDR3 is 14 residues. After removal of 7 bases from V and 2 bases from J, the junction contained 5 bases not matched to a gene. The TCR comes from a man aged 25 to 45 in good health and CMV-seronegative. The source material was PBMCs. The rearrangement joins TRBV4-1 to TRBJ1-1, with 9 bases aligning to TRBD1. CDR3 nucleotide sequence: TGCGCCAGCAACAGGGGGCTTAGTAACACTGAAGCTTTCTTT. Amino acids: CASNRGLSNTEAFF.